The clone carrying this T cell receptor beta chain has a single count. The CDR3 sequence is 15 residues long. As handled by the study authors: Amplification with reference gene primers provided the estimates of nucleated cell counts. Only in-frame clones appear in the TCRdb table, and some are missing; sequencing was by immunoSEQ multiplex PCR. D and trimming come from the DNA, and the V and J calls and clone size come from that table. The data show 200,000 to 250,000 clones, approximately 88% seen once. The data stem from a study of blood T cell repertoires in COVID-19. The TCR comes from a woman in her twenties or thirties who had been exposed to COVID-19. The chain carries TRBV21-1 and TRBJ1-3; whether TRBD1, the table's D call, matches the DNA was not checked. TRBV21-1 has pseudogene status. Input material: PBMCs or T cells enriched from blood (not recorded which). CDR3 region: CASSKVTDSGNTIYF. Here the CDR3 DNA reads TGTGCCAGCAGCAAAGTGACAGACTCTGGAAACACCATATATTTT.